The next 4 T cell receptor beta chains were all read from a single sample in a study of blood T cell repertoires in COVID-19. Libraries were prepared by immunoSEQ multiplex PCR; TCRdb keeps only in-frame clonotypes and omits some of them. This table holds roughly 430,000 clones, roughly 87% found once. Sequenced input: PBMCs or T cells enriched from blood (not recorded which). The source of these receptors is a woman between 35 and 50 years old with acute COVID-19.

The chain carries TRBV18 and TRBJ1-4, with 7 bases that match TRBD1. The ends lost 6 bases at V and 6 bases at J; junction bases unmatched: 7. CDR3 length: 14 residues. CDR1 and CDR2 (germline): KGHSH, LQKENI. CDR3 sequence reads: CASSAGQRYEKLFF. The CDR3 nucleotides are TGTGCCAGCTCGGCGGGACAGCGGTATGAAAAACTGTTTTTT. Full variable domain (missing parts from reference TRBV18 and TRBJ1-4): NAGVMQNPRHLVRRRGQEARLRCSPMKGHSHVYWYRQLPEEGLKFMVYLQKENIIDESGMPKERFSAEFPKEGPSILRIQQVVRGDSAAYFCASSAGQRYEKLFFGSGTQLSVL.

The CDR3 loop is CASSDDRLSSGNTIYF. DNA for the CDR3: TGTGCCAGCTCCGATGACAGGCTCAGCTCTGGAAACACCATATATTTT. The J gene is TRBJ1-3, the V gene TRBV18; the D gene is possibly TRBD1 (6 bases). There are 16 residues in the CDR3. Germline CDR1 reads KGHSH; CDR2 reads LQKENI. Trimming pared 6 bases from V and 0 bases from J, leaving 15 bases between.

The chain employs TRBV13 and TRBJ2-1; 9 bases agree with TRBD2. CDR3 length: 15 amino acids. With 5 bases clipped from V and 5 bases from J, the junction kept 7 bases outside the gene matches. The germline gives CDR1 PRHDT, CDR2 FYEKMQ (reference sequence). The CDR3 DNA is TGTGCCAGCAGCGGGAGCGGGGGGCCGAACAATGAGCAGTTCTTC. Translating it yields CASSGSGGPNNEQFF.

This clone appeared once. The chain carries TRBV5-1 and TRBJ1-2, with D perhaps TRBD1 (5 bases). The germline V gene encodes CDR1 SGHRS and CDR2 YFSETQ. The CDR3 length is 14 residues. Trimming cost V 4 bases and J 1 base, with 11 bases left between them. The CDR3 loop is CASSGGDVNYGYTF. The DNA of the CDR3 is TGCGCCAGCAGCGGAGGGGACGTTAACTATGGCTACACCTTC.